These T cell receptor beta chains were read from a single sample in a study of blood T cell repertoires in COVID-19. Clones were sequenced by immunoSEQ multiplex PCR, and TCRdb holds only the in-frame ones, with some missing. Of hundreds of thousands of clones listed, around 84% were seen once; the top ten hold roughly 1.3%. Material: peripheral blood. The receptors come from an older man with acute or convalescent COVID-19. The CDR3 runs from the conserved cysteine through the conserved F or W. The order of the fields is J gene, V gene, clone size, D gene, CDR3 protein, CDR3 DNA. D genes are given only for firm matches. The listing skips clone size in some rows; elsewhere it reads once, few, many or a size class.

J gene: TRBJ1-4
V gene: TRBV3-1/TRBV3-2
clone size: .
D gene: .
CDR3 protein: CASSQREKLFF
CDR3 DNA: TGTGCCAGCAGCCAGCGAGAAAAACTGTTTTTT

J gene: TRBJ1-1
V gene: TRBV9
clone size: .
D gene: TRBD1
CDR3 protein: CASSARTGSTEAFF
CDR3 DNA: TGTGCCAGCAGCGCCCGGACAGGGTCGACTGAAGCTTTCTTT

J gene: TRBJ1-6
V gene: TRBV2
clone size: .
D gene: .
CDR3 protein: CASSVGDSPLHF
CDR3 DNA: TGTGCCAGCAGTGTAGGAGATTCACCCCTCCACTTT

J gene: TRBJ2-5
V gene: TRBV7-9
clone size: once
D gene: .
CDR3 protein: CASSFWGRSETQYF
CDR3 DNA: TGTGCCAGCAGCTTTTGGGGGCGGTCAGAGACCCAGTACTTC

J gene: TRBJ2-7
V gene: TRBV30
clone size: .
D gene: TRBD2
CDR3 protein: CAWSTPRGGAPLEQYF
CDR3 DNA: TGTGCCTGGAGTACCCCTCGGGGAGGGGCCCCCCTCGAGCAGTACTTC

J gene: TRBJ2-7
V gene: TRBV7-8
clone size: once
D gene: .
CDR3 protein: CASSPRVGGMVYEQYF
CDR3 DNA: TGTGCCAGCAGCCCAAGAGTCGGCGGGATGGTCTACGAGCAGTACTTC

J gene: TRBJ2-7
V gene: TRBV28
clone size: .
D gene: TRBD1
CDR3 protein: CASSLGLDRSSYEQYF
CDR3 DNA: TGTGCCAGCAGTTTAGGGTTGGACAGGAGCTCCTACGAGCAGTACTTC

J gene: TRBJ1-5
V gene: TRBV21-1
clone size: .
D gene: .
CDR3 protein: CASSKSRRAYQPQHF
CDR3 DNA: TGTGCCAGCAGCAAATCGAGGAGGGCATACCAGCCCCAGCATTTT

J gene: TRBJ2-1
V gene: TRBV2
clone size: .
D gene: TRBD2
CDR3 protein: CASSLGLAGGDEQFF
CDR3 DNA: TGTGCCAGCAGCCTCGGACTAGCGGGGGGTGATGAGCAGTTCTTC

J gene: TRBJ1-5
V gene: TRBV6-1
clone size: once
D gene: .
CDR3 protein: CASSEPRWPQHF
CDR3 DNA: TGTGCCAGCAGTGAACCACGGTGGCCCCAGCATTTT

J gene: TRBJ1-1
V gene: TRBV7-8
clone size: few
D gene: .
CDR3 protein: CASSRTENTEAFF
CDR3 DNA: TGTGCCAGCAGCCGGACAGAGAACACTGAAGCTTTCTTT

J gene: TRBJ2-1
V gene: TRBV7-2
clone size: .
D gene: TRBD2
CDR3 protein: CASSLAPGGLGNEQFF
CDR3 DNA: TGTGCCAGCAGCTTAGCGCCGGGGGGGCTTGGCAATGAGCAGTTCTTC

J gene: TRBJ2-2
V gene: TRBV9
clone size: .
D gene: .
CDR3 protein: CASSVGRASGELFF
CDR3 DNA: TGTGCCAGCAGCGTAGGCAGGGCCAGCGGGGAGCTGTTTTTT

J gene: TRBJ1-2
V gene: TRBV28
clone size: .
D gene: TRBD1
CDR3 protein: CAGSTGYGYTF
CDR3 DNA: TGTGCCGGCTCGACAGGGTATGGCTACACCTTC

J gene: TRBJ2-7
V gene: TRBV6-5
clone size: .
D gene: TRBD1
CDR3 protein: CASSYSQGATYEQYF
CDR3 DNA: TGTGCCAGCAGTTACTCACAGGGGGCTACCTACGAGCAGTACTTC

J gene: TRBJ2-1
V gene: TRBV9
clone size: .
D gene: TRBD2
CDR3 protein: CASSVTASGNEQFF
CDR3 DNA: TGTGCCAGCAGCGTAACGGCTAGCGGCAATGAGCAGTTCTTC

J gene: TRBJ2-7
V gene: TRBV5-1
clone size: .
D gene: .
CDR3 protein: CASSFSDTEGQYF
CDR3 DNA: TGCGCCAGCAGCTTTTCGGACACGGAAGGACAGTACTTC

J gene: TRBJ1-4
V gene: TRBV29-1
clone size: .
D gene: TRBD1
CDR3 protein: CSVARQGGEKLFF
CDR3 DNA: TGCAGCGTTGCCAGACAGGGTGGAGAAAAACTGTTTTTT

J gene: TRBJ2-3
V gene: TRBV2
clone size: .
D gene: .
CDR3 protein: CAGGSQRDTQYF
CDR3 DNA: TGTGCCGGCGGGTCCCAGCGGGATACGCAGTATTTT

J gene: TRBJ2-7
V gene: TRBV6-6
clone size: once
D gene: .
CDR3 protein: CASSYSGEEQYF
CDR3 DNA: TGTGCCAGCAGTTACAGTGGTGAGGAGCAGTACTTC

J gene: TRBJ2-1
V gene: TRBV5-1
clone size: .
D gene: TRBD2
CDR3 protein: CASSLAGGHNEQFF
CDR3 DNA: TGCGCCAGCAGCTTAGCGGGAGGTCACAATGAGCAGTTCTTC

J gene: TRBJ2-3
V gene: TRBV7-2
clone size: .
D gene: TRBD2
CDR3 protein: CASRLGTSVPWYF
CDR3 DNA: TGTGCCAGCAGACTAGGGACTAGTGTCCCATGGTATTTT

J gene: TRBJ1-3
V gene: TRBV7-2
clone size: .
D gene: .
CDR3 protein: CASSAGPGLTGYTIYF
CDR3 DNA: TGTGCCAGCAGCGCGGGGCCAGGGCTGACTGGTTACACCATATATTTT

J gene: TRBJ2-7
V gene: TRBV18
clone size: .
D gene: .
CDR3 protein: CASSPSAGGYSYEQYF
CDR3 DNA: TGTGCCAGCTCACCATCTGCAGGGGGGTACTCCTACGAGCAGTACTTC

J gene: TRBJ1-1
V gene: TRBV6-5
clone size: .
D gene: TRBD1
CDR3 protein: CASRRDRDSEAFF
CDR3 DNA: TGTGCCAGCAGACGGGACAGGGACTCTGAAGCTTTCTTT

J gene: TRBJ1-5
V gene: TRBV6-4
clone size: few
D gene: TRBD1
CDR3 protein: CASSQTGDGNQPQHF
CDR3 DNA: TGTGCCAGCAGCCAGACAGGGGATGGCAATCAGCCCCAGCATTTT

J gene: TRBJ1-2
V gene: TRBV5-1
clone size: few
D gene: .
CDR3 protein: CASSEDSYGYTF
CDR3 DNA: TGCGCCAGCAGCGAGGACAGCTATGGCTACACCTTC

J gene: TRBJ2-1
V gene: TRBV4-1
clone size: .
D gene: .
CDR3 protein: CASSLSLDYNEQFF
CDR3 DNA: TGCGCCAGCAGCCTCTCGCTAGATTACAATGAGCAGTTCTTC

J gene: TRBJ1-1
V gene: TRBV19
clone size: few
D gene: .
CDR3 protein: CASSYRWGDTEAFF
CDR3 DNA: TGTGCCAGTAGTTACAGGTGGGGGGACACTGAAGCTTTCTTT

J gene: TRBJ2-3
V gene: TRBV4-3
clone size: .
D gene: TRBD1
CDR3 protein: CASSQEGDRGPDTQYF
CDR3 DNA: TGCGCCAGCAGCCAAGAGGGGGACAGGGGACCAGATACGCAGTATTTT

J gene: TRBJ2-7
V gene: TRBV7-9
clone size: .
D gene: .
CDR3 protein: CASSLGGGQDEQYF
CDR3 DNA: TGTGCCAGCAGCTTAGGGGGAGGACAGGACGAGCAGTACTTC

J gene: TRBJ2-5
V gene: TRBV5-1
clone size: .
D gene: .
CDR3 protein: CASSLWTDSQETQYF
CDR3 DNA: TGCGCCAGCAGCTTGTGGACGGACTCCCAAGAGACCCAGTACTTC

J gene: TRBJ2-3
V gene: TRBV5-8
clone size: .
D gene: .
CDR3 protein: CASSLKGETDTQYF
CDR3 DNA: TGTGCCAGCAGCTTAAAGGGGGAAACAGATACGCAGTATTTT

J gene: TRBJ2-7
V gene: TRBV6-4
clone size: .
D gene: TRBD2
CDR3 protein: CASSVASGGTYEQYF
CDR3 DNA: TGTGCCAGCAGCGTTGCTAGCGGGGGGACCTACGAGCAGTACTTC

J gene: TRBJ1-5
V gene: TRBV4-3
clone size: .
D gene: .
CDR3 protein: CASSQDVGGGYQPQHF
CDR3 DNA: TGCGCCAGCAGCCAAGACGTGGGAGGGGGTTATCAGCCCCAGCATTTT

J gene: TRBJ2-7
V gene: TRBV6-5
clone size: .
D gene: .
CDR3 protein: CASEPAGSSYEQYF
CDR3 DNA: TGTGCCAGCGAGCCGGCGGGGAGCTCCTACGAGCAGTACTTC

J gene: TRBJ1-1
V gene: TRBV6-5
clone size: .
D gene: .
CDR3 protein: CASSYKGAGVDTEAFF
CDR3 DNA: TGTGCCAGCAGTTACAAAGGGGCAGGGGTGGACACTGAAGCTTTCTTT

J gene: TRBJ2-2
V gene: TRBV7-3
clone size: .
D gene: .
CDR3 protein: CASSGAGYTGELFF
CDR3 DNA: TGTGCCAGCAGCGGGGCGGGGTATACCGGGGAGCTGTTTTTT

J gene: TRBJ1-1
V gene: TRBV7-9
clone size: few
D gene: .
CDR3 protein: CASSFGRDTEAFF
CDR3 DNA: TGTGCCAGCAGCTTCGGCAGGGACACTGAAGCTTTCTTT

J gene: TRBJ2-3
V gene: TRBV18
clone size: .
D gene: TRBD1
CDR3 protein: CASSPRVQGGRTDTQYF
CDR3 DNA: TGTGCCAGCTCACCACGAGTACAGGGGGGTCGTACAGATACGCAGTATTTT

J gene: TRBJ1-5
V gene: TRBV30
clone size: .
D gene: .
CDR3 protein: CAWSILGAFQPQHF
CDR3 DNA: TGTGCCTGGAGTATATTGGGGGCTTTCCAGCCCCAGCATTTT

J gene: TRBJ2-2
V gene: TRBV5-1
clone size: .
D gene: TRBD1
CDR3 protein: CASGYRGRIRELFF
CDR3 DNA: TGCGCCAGCGGATACAGGGGGCGTATCAGGGAGCTGTTTTTT

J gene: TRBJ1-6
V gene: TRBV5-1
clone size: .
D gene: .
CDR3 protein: CASSLENESPLHF
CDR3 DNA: TGCGCCAGCAGCTTGGAGAATGAGTCACCCCTCCACTTT

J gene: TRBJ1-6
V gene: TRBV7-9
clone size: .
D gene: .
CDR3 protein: CASSFDGNSPLHF
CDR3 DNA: TGTGCCAGCAGCTTCGACGGGAATTCACCCCTCCACTTT

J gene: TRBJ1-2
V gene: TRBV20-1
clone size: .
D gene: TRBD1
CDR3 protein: CSASRGQGSVGYTF
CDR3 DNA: TGCAGTGCTAGTCGGGGACAGGGATCCGTTGGCTACACCTTC